The T cell receptor beta chain under discussion was sequenced for a study of T cells in Graves' hyperthyroidism and ophthalmopathy. The investigators amplified TCR beta CDR3 regions from RNA transcripts. An initial round of RT-PCR targeting the TCR CDR3 relied on the HTBI primer set. TCRdb reanalysed the multiplex PCR reads using MiXCR and keeps one entry per CDR3 protein. The sample has around 250,000 distinct CDR3 sequences, 13% to 15% seen once. The germline V gene has CDR1 DFQATT and CDR2 SNEGSKA (reference sequence). The CDR3 is 16 amino acids. V gave up 6 bases and J gave up 0 bases, with 19 bases separating them. This clonotype was recorded many times. With a duration under 2 months, the hyperthyroidism was newly diagnosed in patients aged 18 to 65. Used for diagnoses were clinical symptoms, serum thyroxine and TRAb, thyroid ultrasound and orbital computed tomography. Sample collection date corresponds to first hyperthyroidism diagnosis, prior to any ophthalmopathy symptoms.

The rearrangement links TRBV20-1 to TRBJ2-3; a possible D gene is TRBD2 (5 bases). This receptor was obtained from a woman between 40 and 55 years old with Graves' hyperthyroidism that later progressed to Graves' ophthalmopathy. Sample: blood. CDR3: CSATQGSGDSTDTQYF. The CDR3, as DNA: TGCAGTGCCACTCAAGGGAGCGGCGATAGCACAGATACGCAGTATTTT.